Included here is one T cell receptor beta chain sequence, with context. As yet, its antigen is unknown. Time point defined: week 23, last vaccination. Each dose of the vaccine consisted of 300 ug of mutant IDH1 20-mer peptide, with topical imiquimod. Donor diagnoses consisted of new WHO grade 3 or 4 IDH1-mutant, ATRX-lost astrocytomas. This specimen belongs to a study of a mutant IDH1 vaccine in newly diagnosed glioma. Across the whole study: Patients had eight vaccinations, in weeks 1, 3, 5, 7, 11, 15, 19 and 23. Antecedent treatment encompassed radiotherapy, temozolomide, or their combination; the majority received both.

The protocol was immunoSEQ multiplex PCR, while the TCRdb copy is restricted to in-frame clones and leaves out a portion. Of roughly 60,000 clones listed, about 85% are singletons. Trimming took off 4 bases at V and 4 bases at J, with 16 bases between the two ends. In germline, CDR1 is KGHSH, CDR2 LQKENI. The CDR3 loop spans 15 amino acids. The receptor was isolated from a man between 25 and 39 years old with glioma. The starting material was PBMCs, obtained from a glioma patient whose treatment included an IDH1 peptide vaccine. The chain joins TRBV18 to TRBJ2-5; TRBD2 might be the D (6 bases). CDR3 sequence (DNA): TGTGCCAGCTCACTTGCGAGCCCCGGGGGAGAGACCCAGTACTTC. The encoded protein is CASSLASPGGETQYF.